These T cell receptor beta chains were read from a single sample in a study of shared clonotypes between healthy human individuals. Measured with immunoSEQ multiplex PCR; TCRdb has only the in-frame clones, and not every one. Altogether about a million clones are present, about 74% being singletons, with the ten largest covering roughly 1.5%. What was sequenced was memory CD4+ T cells sorted from blood. The receptors shown here come from a man aged 18 to 30 in good health. The CDR3 runs from the conserved cysteine through the conserved F or W. D genes are given only for firm matches. Clone size is not always given. Where it is, it says once, few, many or a class for expanded clones.

D gene	V gene	J gene	clone size	CDR3 protein	CDR3 DNA
TRBD2	TRBV5-1	TRBJ2-4	.	CASSLVSSGRTAKNIQYF	TGCGCCAGCAGCTTGGTGTCTAGCGGGAGGACAGCCAAAAACATTCAGTACTTC
.	TRBV27	TRBJ1-1	few	CASSLYGRNTEAFF	TGTGCCAGCAGTTTATATGGCAGGAACACTGAAGCTTTCTTT
.	TRBV7-2	TRBJ2-7	.	CASSYLGLPYEQYF	TGTGCCAGCAGCTACCTAGGACTCCCCTACGAGCAGTACTTC
.	TRBV30	TRBJ1-3	.	CAWSQGSGNTIYF	TGTGCCTGGTCGCAGGGCTCTGGAAACACCATATATTTT
TRBD1	TRBV6-6	TRBJ1-2	.	CASNDPGTEHNYGYTF	TGTGCCAGCAACGACCCCGGGACAGAACATAACTATGGCTACACCTTC
.	TRBV2	TRBJ2-3	.	CASSELVITDTQYF	TGTGCCAGCAGTGAATTAGTAATCACAGATACGCAGTATTTT
.	TRBV18	TRBJ1-2	.	CASSRGQPAYGYTF	TGTGCCAGCTCACGTGGACAGCCTGCCTATGGCTACACCTTC
.	TRBV10-3	TRBJ1-2	.	CAISDLAGTEGYTF	TGTGCCATCAGTGATCTGGCAGGGACTGAGGGCTACACCTTC
.	TRBV11-2	TRBJ1-6	.	CASSAPGSPLHF	TGTGCCAGCAGCGCCCCTGGTTCACCCCTCCACTTT
.	TRBV20-1	TRBJ2-1	many	CSAWETGEQFF	TGCAGCGCGTGGGAGACAGGTGAGCAGTTCTTC
TRBD1	TRBV5-1	TRBJ2-6	.	CASSLLQGATGANVLTF	TGCGCCAGCAGCTTGCTACAGGGGGCGACTGGGGCCAACGTCCTGACTTTC
.	TRBV13	TRBJ2-5	.	CASSLVWAWETQYF	TGTGCCAGCAGCTTAGTATGGGCTTGGGAGACCCAGTACTTC
.	TRBV30	TRBJ1-4	.	CAWSRGGGSNEKLFF	TGTGCCTGGAGCAGAGGCGGGGGTTCTAATGAAAAACTGTTTTTT
TRBD2	TRBV7-9	TRBJ2-5	.	CASSLAGLAGQETQYF	TGTGCCAGCAGCTTAGCGGGACTAGCGGGGCAAGAGACCCAGTACTTC
.	TRBV7-3	TRBJ2-6	.	CASSPSPGSIVHSGANVLTF	TGTGCCAGCAGCCCAAGTCCCGGAAGTATCGTTCATTCTGGGGCCAACGTCCTGACTTTC
.	TRBV6-6	TRBJ1-1	many	CATGQPSGDTEAFF	TGTGCCACCGGGCAGCCCAGTGGGGACACTGAAGCTTTCTTT
.	TRBV10-2	TRBJ1-2	few	CASSEPGLTGLPYGYTF	TGCGCCAGCAGTGAGCCAGGACTTACAGGGTTACCTTATGGCTACACCTTC
.	TRBV7-2	TRBJ2-3	.	CASSLATGLATQYF	TGTGCCAGCAGCCTGGCCACAGGTTTGGCTACGCAGTATTTT
.	TRBV28	TRBJ1-6	.	CASSSTSQGSNSPLHF	TGTGCCAGCAGTTCCACCTCCCAGGGTTCCAATTCACCCCTCCACTTT
TRBD1	TRBV5-1	TRBJ2-6	once	CASSPRDRETSGANVLTF	TGCGCCAGCAGCCCCCGGGACAGGGAAACCTCTGGGGCCAACGTCCTGACTTTC